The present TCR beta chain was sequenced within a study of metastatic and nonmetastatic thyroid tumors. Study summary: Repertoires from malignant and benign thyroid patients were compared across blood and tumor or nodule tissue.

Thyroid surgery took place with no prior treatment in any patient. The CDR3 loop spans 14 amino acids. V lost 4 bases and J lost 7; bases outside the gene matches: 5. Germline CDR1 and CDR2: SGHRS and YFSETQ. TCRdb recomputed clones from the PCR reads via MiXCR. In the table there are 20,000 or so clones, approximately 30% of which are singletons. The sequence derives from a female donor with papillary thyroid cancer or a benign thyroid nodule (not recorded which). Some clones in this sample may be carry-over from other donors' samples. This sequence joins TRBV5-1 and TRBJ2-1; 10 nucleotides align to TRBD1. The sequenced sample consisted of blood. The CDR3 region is CASSMGQGRNEQFF. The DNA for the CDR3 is TGCGCCAGCAGCATGGGACAGGGGAGGAATGAGCAGTTCTTC.